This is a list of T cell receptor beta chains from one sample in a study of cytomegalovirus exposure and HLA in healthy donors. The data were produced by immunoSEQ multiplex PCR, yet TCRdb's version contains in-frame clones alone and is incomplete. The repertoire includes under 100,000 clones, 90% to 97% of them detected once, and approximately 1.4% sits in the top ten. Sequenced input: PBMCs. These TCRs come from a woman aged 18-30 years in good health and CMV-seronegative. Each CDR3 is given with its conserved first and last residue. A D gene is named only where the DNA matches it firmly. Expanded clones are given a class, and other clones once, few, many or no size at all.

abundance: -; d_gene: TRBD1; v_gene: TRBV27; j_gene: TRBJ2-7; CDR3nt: TGTGCCAGCAGTCCGACCTCCGGGACAGGTTGGCAGCAGTACTTC; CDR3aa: CASSPTSGTGWQQYF
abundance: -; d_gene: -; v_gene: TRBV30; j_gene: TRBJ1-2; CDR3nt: TGTGCCTGGAGTCCGATCGGCTATGGCTACACCTTC; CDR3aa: CAWSPIGYGYTF
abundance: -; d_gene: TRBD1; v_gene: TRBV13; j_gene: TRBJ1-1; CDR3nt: TGTGCCAGCAGCTTAGGCCCCCGTATCGTAGGGACAGGCACTGAAGCTTTCTTT; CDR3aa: CASSLGPRIVGTGTEAFF
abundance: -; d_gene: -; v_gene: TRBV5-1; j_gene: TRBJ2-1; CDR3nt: TGCGCCAGCAGTTGGGGGGACAATGAGCAGTTCTTC; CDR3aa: CASSWGDNEQFF
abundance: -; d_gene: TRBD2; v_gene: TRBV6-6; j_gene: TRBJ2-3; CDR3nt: TGTGCCAGCAGCCGACTAGCGGGTAGCACAGATACGCAGTATTTT; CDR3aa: CASSRLAGSTDTQYF
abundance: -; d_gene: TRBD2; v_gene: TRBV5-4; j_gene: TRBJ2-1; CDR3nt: TGTGCCAGCAGCTTCTTGGCGGGAGAGTACAATGAGCAGTTCTTC; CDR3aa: CASSFLAGEYNEQFF
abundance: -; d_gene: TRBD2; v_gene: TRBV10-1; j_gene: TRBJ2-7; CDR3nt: TGCGCCAGCAGTGAGTATCAGACTAGCGCCTACGAGCAGTACTTC; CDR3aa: CASSEYQTSAYEQYF
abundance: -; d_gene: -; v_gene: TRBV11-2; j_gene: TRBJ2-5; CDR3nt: TGTGCCACCGGGGTTGGAGAGACCCAGTACTTC; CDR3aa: CATGVGETQYF
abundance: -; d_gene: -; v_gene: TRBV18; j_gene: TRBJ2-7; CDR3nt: TGTGCCAGCTCACGACAGTCGAGCTCCTACGAGCAGTACTTC; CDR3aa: CASSRQSSSYEQYF
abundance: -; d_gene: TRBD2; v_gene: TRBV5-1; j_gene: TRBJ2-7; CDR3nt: TGCGCCAGCAGCCCCGGGACTACACACTACGAGCAGTACTTC; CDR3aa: CASSPGTTHYEQYF
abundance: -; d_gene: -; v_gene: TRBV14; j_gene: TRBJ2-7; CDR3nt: TGTGCCAGCAGCCAAATACAGGGTTCCTACGAGCAGTACTTC; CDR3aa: CASSQIQGSYEQYF
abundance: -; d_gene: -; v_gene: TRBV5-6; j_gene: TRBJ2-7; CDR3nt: TGTGCCAGCAGCGAGCCAGGGAACGTGGACGAGCAGTACTTC; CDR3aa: CASSEPGNVDEQYF
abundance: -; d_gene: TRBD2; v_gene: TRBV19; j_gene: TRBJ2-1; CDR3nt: TGTGCCAGTAGTGGGTTGGGACTAGCGTCGGGTGAGCAGTTCTTC; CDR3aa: CASSGLGLASGEQFF
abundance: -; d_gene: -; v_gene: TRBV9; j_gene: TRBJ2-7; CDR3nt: TGTGCCAGCAGCGACGGGCTTACGGGGGAGCAGTACTTC; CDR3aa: CASSDGLTGEQYF
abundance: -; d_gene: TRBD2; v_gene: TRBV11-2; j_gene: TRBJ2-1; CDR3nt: TGTGCCAGCAGTAAGCACCCGGGACTAGCGTCCTACAATGAGCAGTTCTTC; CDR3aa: CASSKHPGLASYNEQFF
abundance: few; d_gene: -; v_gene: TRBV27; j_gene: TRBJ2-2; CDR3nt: TGTGCCAGCGTGGCTCCGGACACGAACACCGGGGAGCTGTTTTTT; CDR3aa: CASVAPDTNTGELFF
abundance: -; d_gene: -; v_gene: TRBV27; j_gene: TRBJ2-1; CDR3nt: TGTGCCAGCGGACGAAGGGGGAGTCTCTCCTACAATGAGCAGTTCTTC; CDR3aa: CASGRRGSLSYNEQFF
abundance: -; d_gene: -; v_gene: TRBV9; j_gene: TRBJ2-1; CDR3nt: TGTGCCAGCAGCGTAGACTCGCGGGGGCTCGGTGAGCAGTTCTTC; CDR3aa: CASSVDSRGLGEQFF
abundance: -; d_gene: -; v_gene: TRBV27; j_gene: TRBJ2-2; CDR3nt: TGTGCCAGCAGTATGAAAATGACTCTCGCCGGGGAGCTGTTTTTT; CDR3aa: CASSMKMTLAGELFF
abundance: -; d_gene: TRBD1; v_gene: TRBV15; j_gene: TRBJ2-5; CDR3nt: TGTGCCACCAGCAGAGAATTAGGGACAGCTTCCTACCACCGCCAAGAGACCCAGTACTTC; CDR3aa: CATSRELGTASYHRQETQYF
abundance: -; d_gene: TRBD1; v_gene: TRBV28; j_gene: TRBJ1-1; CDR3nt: TGTGCCAGCAGTCCAATAAGGGACAGCTGGACTGAAGCTTTCTTT; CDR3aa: CASSPIRDSWTEAFF
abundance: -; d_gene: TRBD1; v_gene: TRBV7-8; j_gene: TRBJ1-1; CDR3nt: TGTGCCAGCAGCTTACAACAGGGGACGAACACTGAAGCTTTCTTT; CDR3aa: CASSLQQGTNTEAFF
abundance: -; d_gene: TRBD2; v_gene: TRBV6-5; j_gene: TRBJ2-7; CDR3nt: TGTGCCAGCAGTCAGGGCGGGAGCAATAACTACGAGCAGTACTTC; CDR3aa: CASSQGGSNNYEQYF
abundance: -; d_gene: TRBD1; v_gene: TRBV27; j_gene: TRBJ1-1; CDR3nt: TGTGCCAGCAGTTGGGGACAGGGGAACACTGAAGCTTTCTTT; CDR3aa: CASSWGQGNTEAFF
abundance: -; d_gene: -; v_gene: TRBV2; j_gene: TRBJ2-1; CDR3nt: TGTGCCAGCAGTGGTACAAATGAGCAGTTCTTC; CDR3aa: CASSGTNEQFF
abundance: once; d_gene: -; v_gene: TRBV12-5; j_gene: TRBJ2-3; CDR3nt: TGTGCTAGTGGTTTGCGGGGTGGAGGCGAAGATACGCAGTATTTT; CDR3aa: CASGLRGGGEDTQYF
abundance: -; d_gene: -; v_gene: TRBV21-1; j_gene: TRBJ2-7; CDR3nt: TGTGCCAGCAGCAGGGGGGTCTACGAGCAGTACTTC; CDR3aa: CASSRGVYEQYF
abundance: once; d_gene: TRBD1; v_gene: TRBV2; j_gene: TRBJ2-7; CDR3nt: TGTGCCACCCAGGGGGCGCGGTACGAGCAGTACTTC; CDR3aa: CATQGARYEQYF
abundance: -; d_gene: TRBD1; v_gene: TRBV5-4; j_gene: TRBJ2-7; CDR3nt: TGTGCCAGCAGCACCGGGACAGGAGTCTACGAGCAGTACTTC; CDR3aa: CASSTGTGVYEQYF
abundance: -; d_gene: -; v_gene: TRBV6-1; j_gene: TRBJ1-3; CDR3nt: TGTGCCAGCAGGCTCACAGGGTCGGACACCATATATTTT; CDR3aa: CASRLTGSDTIYF
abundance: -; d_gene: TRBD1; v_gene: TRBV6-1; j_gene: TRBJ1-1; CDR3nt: TGTGCCAGCAACCACAGGGGTGCCGAAGCTTTCTTT; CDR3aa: CASNHRGAEAFF
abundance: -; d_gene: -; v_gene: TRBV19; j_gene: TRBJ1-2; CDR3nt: TGTGCCAGTAGTATCCTTATGACAGGCCTCATAAGCTACACCTTC; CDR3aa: CASSILMTGLISYTF
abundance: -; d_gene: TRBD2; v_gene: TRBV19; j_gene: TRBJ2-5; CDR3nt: TGTGCCAGTAGTAAACTAGCGGGAACCCAAGAGACCCAGTACTTC; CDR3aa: CASSKLAGTQETQYF
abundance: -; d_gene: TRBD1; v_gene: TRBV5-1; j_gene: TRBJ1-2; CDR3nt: TGCGCCAGCAGCGATAAACCAGGGGGCGCGCCCTATGGCTACACCTTC; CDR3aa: CASSDKPGGAPYGYTF
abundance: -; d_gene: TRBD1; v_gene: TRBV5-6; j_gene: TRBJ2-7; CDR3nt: TGTGCCAGCAGCTTGGTACAGGGGGCTGGTGAGCAGTACTTC; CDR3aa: CASSLVQGAGEQYF
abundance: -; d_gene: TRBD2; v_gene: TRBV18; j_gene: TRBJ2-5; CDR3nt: TGTGCCAGCTCACCTAGCGGGAGCGAGACCCAGTACTTC; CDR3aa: CASSPSGSETQYF
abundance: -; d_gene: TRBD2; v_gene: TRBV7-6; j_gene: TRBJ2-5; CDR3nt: TGTGCCAGCAGCTTAGTAGTGGAGACTAGCCTTATGGAGACCCAGTACTTC; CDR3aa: CASSLVVETSLMETQYF
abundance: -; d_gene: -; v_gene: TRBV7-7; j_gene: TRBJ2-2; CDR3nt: TGTGCCAGCAGTTCAGGTAGCCAGGGCAACACCGGGGAGCTGTTTTTT; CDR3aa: CASSSGSQGNTGELFF
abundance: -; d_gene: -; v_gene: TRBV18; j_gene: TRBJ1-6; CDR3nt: TGTGCCAGCTCACCGATTGCCCGGGAGCTTGGAAATTCACCCCTCCACTTT; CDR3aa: CASSPIARELGNSPLHF
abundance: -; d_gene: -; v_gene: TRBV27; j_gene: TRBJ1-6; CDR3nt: TGTGCCAGCCACTCCGCGGTCGGGGATTCACCCCTCCACTTT; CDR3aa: CASHSAVGDSPLHF
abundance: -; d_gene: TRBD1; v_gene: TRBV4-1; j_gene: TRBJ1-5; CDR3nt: TGCGCCAGCAGCCAAGTGACAGGGGGTGCCCAGCCCCAGCATTTT; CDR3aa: CASSQVTGGAQPQHF
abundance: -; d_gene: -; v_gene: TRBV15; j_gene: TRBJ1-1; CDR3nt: TGTGCCACCAGGCCCGAACAGGGCTACCCAATGAACACTGAAGCTTTCTTT; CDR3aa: CATRPEQGYPMNTEAFF